Included here is one T cell receptor (beta chain) sequence, with context. The CDR3 extends over 14 amino acids. Germline V gene lookup returns CDR1 MNHEY and CDR2 SMNVEV (reference sequence). V lost 5 bases to trimming and J lost 5 bases; unmatched junction nucleotides: 3. The sample belongs to a study of blood T cell repertoires in COVID-19. Sequencing used immunoSEQ multiplex PCR; TCRdb keeps in-frame clones, though not all of them. The repertoire holds 250,000 to 350,000 clones, with 85% to 90% as singletons. V is TRBV27 and J is TRBJ2-5; 12 bases fit TRBD2. The TCR originated in a woman younger than 30 with acute COVID-19. The sample comprised PBMCs or T cells enriched from blood (not recorded which). Here the CDR3 DNA reads TGTGCCAGCAGTAAGCTAGCGGGAGGGGAGACCCAGTACTTC. Encoded protein: CASSKLAGGETQYF.